This T cell receptor beta chain comes out of a study of blood T cells in healthy people across ages. The study, taken as a whole, reports: For the donors, CMV status was unknown and possibly confounded expanded clonotype changes. Observed TCR beta diversity per million T cells went down as age went up. This fall followed a roughly linear course with age.

This CDR3 has 13 amino acids. CDR1 and CDR2 from the germline V gene are DFQATT and SNEGSKA (reference sequence). Trimming pared 4 bases from V and 4 bases from J, leaving 12 bases between. On this clonotype itself: Its cognate antigen is unknown.

For the second PCR, which ran for about 7 to 11 cycles, a sample-barcoded 5' primer and a J-beta primer mix were used. Each cDNA molecule carried a tag from a template-switch adaptor that contained 12 random nucleotides. TCRdb fed the 5' RACE reads into MiXCR, producing one record per CDR3 protein. Seen here are 1.5 million to 2 million distinct CDR3 sequences, around 35% observed once, and the top ten hold 11%. The V call is TRBV20-1, the J call TRBJ2-3; D gene unclear. The sequence came from a woman between 25 and 40 years old in good health. Sequencing was performed on blood. In nucleotides, the CDR3 is TGCAGTGCTAAGAACGAGGTAGCAGATACGCAGTATTTT. Residues: CSAKNEVADTQYF.